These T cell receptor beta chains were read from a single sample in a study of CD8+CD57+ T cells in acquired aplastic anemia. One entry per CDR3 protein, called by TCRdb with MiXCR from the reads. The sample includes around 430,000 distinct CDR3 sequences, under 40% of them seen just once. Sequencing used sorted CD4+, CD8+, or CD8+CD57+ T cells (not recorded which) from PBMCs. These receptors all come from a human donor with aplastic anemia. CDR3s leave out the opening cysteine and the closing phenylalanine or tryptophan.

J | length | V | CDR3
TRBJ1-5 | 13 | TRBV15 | ATSRGDVGGQPQH
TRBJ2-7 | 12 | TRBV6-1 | ASRPPGRIYEQY
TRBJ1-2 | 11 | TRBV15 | ATSRDFLGGYT
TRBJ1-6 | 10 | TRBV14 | ASKARGSPLH
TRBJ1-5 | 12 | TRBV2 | ASSESGRDQPQH
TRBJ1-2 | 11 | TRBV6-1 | ASSEQGVEGYT
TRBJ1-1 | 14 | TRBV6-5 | ASSYSKRSLVAEAF
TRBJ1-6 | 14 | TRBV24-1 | ASSLFGGQGYSPLH
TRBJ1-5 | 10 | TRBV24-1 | ATSDRDQPQH
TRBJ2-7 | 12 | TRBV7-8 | ASSLKRVSYKQY
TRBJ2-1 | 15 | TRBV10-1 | ASREEGTGTIDNEQF
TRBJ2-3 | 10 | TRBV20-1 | SARPSTDTQY
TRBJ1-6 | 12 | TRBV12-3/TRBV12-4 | ASSQSGTWSPLH
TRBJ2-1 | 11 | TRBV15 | ATSKTSYNEQF
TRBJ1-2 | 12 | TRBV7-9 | ASSTWTANYGYT
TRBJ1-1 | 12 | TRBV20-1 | SASLADLNTEAF
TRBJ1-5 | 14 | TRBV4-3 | ASSQDPRAAPQPQH
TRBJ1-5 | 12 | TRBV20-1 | SAKTPYSNQPQH
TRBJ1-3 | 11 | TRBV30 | AWTGGFRGTIY
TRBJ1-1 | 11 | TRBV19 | ASSIWVNTEAF
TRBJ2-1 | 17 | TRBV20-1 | SARAFGLAGGPVGNEQF
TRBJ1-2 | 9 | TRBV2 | ASNPGGSYT
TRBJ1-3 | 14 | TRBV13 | ASSPRRGSSGNTIY
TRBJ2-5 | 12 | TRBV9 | ASRPDDRRETQY
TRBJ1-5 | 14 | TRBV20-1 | SARDYRTGQNQPQH
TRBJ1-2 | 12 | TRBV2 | ASSESGIFYGYT
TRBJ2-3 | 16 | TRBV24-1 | ATSDQGTSGASTDTQY
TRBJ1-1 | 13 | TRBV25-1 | ASSLNGRGRTEAF
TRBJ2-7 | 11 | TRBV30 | AWRVTGAYEQY
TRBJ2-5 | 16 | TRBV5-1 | ASSLGFRIGDYQETQY
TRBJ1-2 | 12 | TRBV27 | ASSPQGIIYGYT
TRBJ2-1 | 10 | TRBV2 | ASNSGRGEQF
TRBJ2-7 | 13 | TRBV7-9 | ASSLVQGQIYEQY